This T cell receptor beta chain was identified in a study of blood T cells in healthy people across ages. Broader study findings: It was not known whether donors were CMV positive (a possible confounder of expanded clonotype changes). The long-lived group displayed more naive CD4+ cells, plus higher diversity, than the aged donors did.

The amount of total RNA extracted per sample was at least 5.5 micrograms. A second roughly 6 to 11 cycle PCR used barcoded and J-beta primers. All samples yielded 2.5 million or more CDR3-containing paired-end reads. MiXCR was run by TCRdb on the 5' RACE reads, yielding one entry per CDR3 protein. The table lists hundreds of thousands of distinct CDR3 sequences, approximately 30% of them singletons. In the case of this clonotype: Antigen: not known.

This receptor was identified in a woman of 80 years or more in good health. Sequences were obtained from blood.

CDR3 in amino acids: CASSLEFGEETQYF. In DNA form, the CDR3 reads TGTGCCAGCAGCTTAGAGTTTGGGGAGGAGACCCAGTACTTC. This chain links TRBV7-2 with TRBJ2-5; D is perhaps TRBD2 (5 bases). The germline V gene encodes CDR1 SGHTA and CDR2 FQGNSA. The CDR3 extends over 14 amino acids. The ends were cut back, 1 base at V and 5 bases at J, with 11 bases in the middle. Full variable domain (rest looked up from reference TRBV7-2 and TRBJ2-5): GAGVSQSPSNKVTEKGKDVELRCDPISGHTALYWYRQSLGQGLEFLIYFQGNSAPDKSGLPSDRFSAERTGGSVSTLTIQRTQQEDSAVYLCASSLEFGEETQYFGPGTRLLVL.